The following is a TCR beta chain sequence with its context. Other DNA sequences in this specimen translate into the identical CDR3. With 4 bases removed from V and 1 base from J, the gap between germline ends came to 5 bases. The CDR3 is 12 residues long. The V gene's germline CDR1 is SGHAT and CDR2 FQNNGV. The genomic DNA of each subset was split evenly across several immunoSEQ plates. The protocol was immunoSEQ multiplex PCR, while the TCRdb copy is restricted to in-frame clones and leaves out a portion. This table holds about 510,000 clones, about 96% found once. The sample is drawn from a study of shared clonotypes between healthy human individuals.

The rearrangement links TRBV11-2 to TRBJ2-7, with no clear D. Sequencing was carried out using naive CD4+ T cells sorted from blood. Subset reported: CD45RA+ positively selected. This TCR was sampled from a woman aged 30 to 39 in good health. The CDR3 region has the DNA TGTGCCAGCAGCTCGCCGTCCTACGAGCAGTACTTC. It codes for CASSSPSYEQYF.